Listed below are T cell receptor beta chains from one sample, sequenced in a study of shared clonotypes between healthy human individuals. Produced via immunoSEQ multiplex PCR; TCRdb's table is partial and in-frame only. Of some 790,000 clones listed, over 60% are singletons. Sequencing used memory CD4+ T cells sorted from blood. These receptors were collected from a woman aged 25-40 years in good health. Each CDR3 is given with its conserved first and last residue. Fields, in order: CDR3 protein, V gene.

CDR3aa: CASEGTGNQPQHF
v_gene: TRBV2

CDR3aa: CATKGSWGNTIYF
v_gene: TRBV28

CDR3aa: CASRLLAGVSEQYF
v_gene: TRBV28

CDR3aa: CASSREYSNQPQHF
v_gene: TRBV2

CDR3aa: CASSMDRESEAFF
v_gene: TRBV2

CDR3aa: CASSLGGSEQYF
v_gene: TRBV5-1

CDR3aa: CASSPLREGGLTDEQYF
v_gene: TRBV4-1

CDR3aa: CASSHTGGRNTIYF
v_gene: TRBV19

CDR3aa: CSGRHTEAFF
v_gene: TRBV20-1

CDR3aa: CASSQSQGQSNYGYTF
v_gene: TRBV23-1

CDR3aa: CATSRARLAGGNEQFF
v_gene: TRBV15

CDR3aa: CATTGGGDNIQYF
v_gene: TRBV18

CDR3aa: CASSGRRGQETQYF
v_gene: TRBV6-1

CDR3aa: CASSLGQGHNEQFF
v_gene: TRBV11-2

CDR3aa: CASSLEQVQYF
v_gene: TRBV5-6

CDR3aa: CASSLKEAYNEQFF
v_gene: TRBV5-1

CDR3aa: CAISGQGGTNTEAFF
v_gene: TRBV10-3

CDR3aa: CASSPTTTGEKLFF
v_gene: TRBV5-1

CDR3aa: CASSLVVLLAVQETQYF
v_gene: TRBV5-5

CDR3aa: CASKGQGGYEQYF
v_gene: TRBV28

CDR3aa: CATETSGASYTGELFF
v_gene: TRBV28

CDR3aa: CASSSRGYSNQPQHF
v_gene: TRBV28

CDR3aa: CASSFGGMTEAFF
v_gene: TRBV5-1

CDR3aa: CASGGANEKLFF
v_gene: TRBV2

CDR3aa: CASSLSGGTQYF
v_gene: TRBV27

CDR3aa: CASSRDGGYTF
v_gene: TRBV2

CDR3aa: CASSQEWEQFF
v_gene: TRBV14

CDR3aa: CASSWGRGAGANVLTF
v_gene: TRBV5-4

CDR3aa: CASSPGAGTRGQPQHF
v_gene: TRBV5-1

CDR3aa: CASKLGTGLIEKLFF
v_gene: TRBV2

CDR3aa: CASSFRLAGLNEQFF
v_gene: TRBV27

CDR3aa: CASSYGRAMNEQFF
v_gene: TRBV6-5

CDR3aa: CASSTHRDARNYEQYF
v_gene: TRBV19

CDR3aa: CASSLAGTRAVEQFF
v_gene: TRBV28

CDR3aa: CASSKAGAQETQYF
v_gene: TRBV7-8

CDR3aa: CASSLRRINQPQHF
v_gene: TRBV7-8

CDR3aa: CASSAQRPPYEQYF
v_gene: TRBV28

CDR3aa: CSVEGRPRQGGYEQYF
v_gene: TRBV29-1

CDR3aa: CASSQGVPPYEQFF
v_gene: TRBV14

CDR3aa: CSVEEDPQSDTQYF
v_gene: TRBV29-1

CDR3aa: CASSLAEGVYEQYF
v_gene: TRBV27

CDR3aa: CASRPWGGTNEKLFF
v_gene: TRBV27

CDR3aa: CASSTQPPGHFYEQYF
v_gene: TRBV11-1

CDR3aa: CASRREPYNEQFF
v_gene: TRBV6-4

CDR3aa: CASSLGTSRSTDTQYF
v_gene: TRBV11-2

CDR3aa: CASIPQWLAGWSSYNEQFF
v_gene: TRBV28

CDR3aa: CASSLEGQRVATNEKLFF
v_gene: TRBV11-2

CDR3aa: CASSPGLQETQYF
v_gene: TRBV18

CDR3aa: CASSLRESDTQYF
v_gene: TRBV5-1

CDR3aa: CASSYSTGVNTEAFF
v_gene: TRBV6-5

CDR3aa: CASSDRAGPGNEQFF
v_gene: TRBV10-1

CDR3aa: CASSPLAGGPNHEQFF
v_gene: TRBV5-4

CDR3aa: CSVSQDLYEQYF
v_gene: TRBV29-1

CDR3aa: CARDGALFAGDEKLFF
v_gene: TRBV14

CDR3aa: CASRSVKGGEKLFF
v_gene: TRBV27